A selection of T cell receptor beta chains follows, all from one sample in a study of CXCR3-negative and CXCR3-positive naive CD8 T cells. TCRdb reanalyzed the 5' RACE reads and collapses them to one entry per CDR3 protein, without DNA. Its table records some 56,000 distinct CDR3 sequences. The sample taken for sequencing was memory CD8+ T cells from blood. These TCRs come from a human donor in good health. Some clones in this sample may be carry-over from other donors' samples. Both conserved end residues are part of each CDR3.

v_gene	len	j_gene	CDR3aa
TRBV7-6	15	TRBJ1-5	CASSLVEGLDQPQHF
TRBV12-5	14	TRBJ2-2	CASGRTENTGELFF
TRBV13	13	TRBJ2-7	CASSSDTIYEQYF
TRBV20-1	12	TRBJ2-7	CSARDTSYEQYF
TRBV12-3/TRBV12-4	14	TRBJ2-7	CASSLVGAYYEQYF
TRBV6-2/TRBV6-3	17	TRBJ2-1	CASTGFPKRSSYNEQFF
TRBV13	15	TRBJ2-7	CASSSRGTGLDEQYF
TRBV29-1	15	TRBJ2-7	CSVEEWVGNIYEQYF
TRBV5-6	15	TRBJ2-1	CASSLGVGGINEQFF
TRBV7-3	16	TRBJ2-3	CASSLRSSTEADTQYF
TRBV6-5	13	TRBJ1-5	CASSYSSGGPQHF
TRBV5-1	13	TRBJ1-2	CASSLDINYGYTF
TRBV29-1	12	TRBJ2-5	CSVVTWDLIQYF
TRBV29-1	13	TRBJ2-1	CSVEGGSFNEQFF
TRBV12-3/TRBV12-4	15	TRBJ2-1	CASSGTGEAGNEQFF
TRBV12-3/TRBV12-4	12	TRBJ1-5	CASRDTSVPQHF
TRBV29-1	15	TRBJ2-3	CSVDGTRVNTDTQYF
TRBV3-1	16	TRBJ1-6	CASSPRFTAYNSPLHF
TRBV20-1	14	TRBJ1-6	CSASYGGENSPLHF
TRBV13	17	TRBJ2-7	CASSSTGTSGGWNEQYF
TRBV20-1	12	TRBJ2-7	CSASTGDYEQYF
TRBV6-2/TRBV6-3	13	TRBJ2-1	CASGQGSWNEQFF
TRBV15	13	TRBJ2-5	CATSRGRVETQYF
TRBV7-7	14	TRBJ2-5	CASSLDRTEETQYF
TRBV29-1	14	TRBJ2-3	CSVELSGSTDTQYF
TRBV14	15	TRBJ1-1	CASSQDGQGNTEAFF
TRBV7-3	16	TRBJ2-1	CASSLLFQGAYNEQFF
TRBV7-3	12	TRBJ1-2	CAILTGAYGYTF